This T cell receptor (beta chain) was recovered during a study of cytomegalovirus exposure and HLA in healthy donors. General observations from the study: A later analysis linked a missense variant in DCLRE1C to the trimming of TCR beta V and J genes.

As concerns this clone: What it recognizes is unknown.

Amplification used 60 Vbeta primers and 13 Jbeta primers. Here immunoSEQ multiplex PCR was the method, and the copy in TCRdb shows in-frame clones only, minus some. The profile shows 150,000 to 180,000 clones, 80% of them singletons. CDR3 size: 15 residues. Germline assignment: CDR1 SGDLS and CDR2 YYNGEE. The V gene lost 0 bases and the J gene lost 0 bases, with 8 bases spanning the gap. The sequencing input was PBMCs. The chain carries TRBV9 and TRBJ2-3; a weak D match, TRBD1 (5 bases). This receptor was taken from a man aged 25-45 years in good health and CMV-seropositive. The DNA of the CDR3 is TGTGCCAGCAGCGTAGAAGGGGCCAGCACAGATACGCAGTATTTT. As protein: CASSVEGASTDTQYF.